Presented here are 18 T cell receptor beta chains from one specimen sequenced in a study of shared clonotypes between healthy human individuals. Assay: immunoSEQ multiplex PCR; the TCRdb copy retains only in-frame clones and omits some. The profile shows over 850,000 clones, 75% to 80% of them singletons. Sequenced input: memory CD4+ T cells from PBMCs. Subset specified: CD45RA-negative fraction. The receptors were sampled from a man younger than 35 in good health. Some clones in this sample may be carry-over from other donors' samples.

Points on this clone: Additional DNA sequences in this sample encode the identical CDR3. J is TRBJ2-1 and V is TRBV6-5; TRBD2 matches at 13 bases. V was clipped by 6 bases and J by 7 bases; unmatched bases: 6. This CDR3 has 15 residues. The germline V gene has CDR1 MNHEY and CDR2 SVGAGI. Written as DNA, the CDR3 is TGTGCCAGCAGCGAACTAGCGGGAGGGCGAAATGAGCAGTTCTTC. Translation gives CASSELAGGRNEQFF.

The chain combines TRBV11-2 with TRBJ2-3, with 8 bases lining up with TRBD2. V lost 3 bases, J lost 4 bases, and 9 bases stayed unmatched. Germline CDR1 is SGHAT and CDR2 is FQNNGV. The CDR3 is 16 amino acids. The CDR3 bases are TGTGCCAGCAGCTTCTTCCGACTAGCGTCACCAGATACGCAGTATTTT. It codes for CASSFFRLASPDTQYF. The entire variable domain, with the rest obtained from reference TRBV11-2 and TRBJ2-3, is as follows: EAGVAQSPRYKIIEKRQSVAFWCNPISGHATLYWYQQILGQGPKLLIQFQNNGVVDDSQLPKDRFSAERLKGVDSTLKIQPAKLEDSAVYLCASSFFRLASPDTQYFGPGTRLTVL.

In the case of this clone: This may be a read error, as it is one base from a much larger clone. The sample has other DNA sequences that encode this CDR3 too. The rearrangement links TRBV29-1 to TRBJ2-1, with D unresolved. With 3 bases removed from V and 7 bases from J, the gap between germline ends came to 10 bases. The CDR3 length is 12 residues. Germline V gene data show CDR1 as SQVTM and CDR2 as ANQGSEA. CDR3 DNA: TGCAGCGTTGATGAGAGAGATAATGAGCAGTTCTTC. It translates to CSVDERDNEQFF.

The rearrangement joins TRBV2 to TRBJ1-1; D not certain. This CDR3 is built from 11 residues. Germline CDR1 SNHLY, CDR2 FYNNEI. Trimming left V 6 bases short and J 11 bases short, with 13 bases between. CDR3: CASRTRTGAFF. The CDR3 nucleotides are TGTGCCAGCAGGACACGGACTGGGGCTTTCTTT.

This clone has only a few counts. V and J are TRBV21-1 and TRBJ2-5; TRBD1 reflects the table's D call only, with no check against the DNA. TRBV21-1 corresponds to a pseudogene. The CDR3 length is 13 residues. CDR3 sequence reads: CAVSQGAWETQYF. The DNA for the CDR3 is TGTGCTGTAAGCCAGGGGGCATGGGAGACCCAGTACTTC.

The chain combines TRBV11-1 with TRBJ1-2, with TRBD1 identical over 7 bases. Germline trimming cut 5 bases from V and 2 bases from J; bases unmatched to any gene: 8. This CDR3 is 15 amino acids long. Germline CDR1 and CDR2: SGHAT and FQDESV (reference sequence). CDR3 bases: TGTGCCAGCAGCCCGGGACAGTCCGTAAACTATGGCTACACCTTC. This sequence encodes CASSPGQSVNYGYTF.

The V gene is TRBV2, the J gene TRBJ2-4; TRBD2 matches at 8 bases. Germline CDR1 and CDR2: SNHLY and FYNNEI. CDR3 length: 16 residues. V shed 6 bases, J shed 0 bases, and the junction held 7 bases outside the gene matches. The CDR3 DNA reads TGTGCCAGCAGCATGACTAGCGAACTAGCCAAAAACATTCAGTACTTC. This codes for CASSMTSELAKNIQYF. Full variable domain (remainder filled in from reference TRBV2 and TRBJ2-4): EPEVTQTPSHQVTQMGQEVILRCVPISNHLYFYWYRQILGQKVEFLVSFYNNEISEKSEIFDDQFSVERPDGSNFTLKIRSTKLEDSAMYFCASSMTSELAKNIQYFGAGTRLSVL.

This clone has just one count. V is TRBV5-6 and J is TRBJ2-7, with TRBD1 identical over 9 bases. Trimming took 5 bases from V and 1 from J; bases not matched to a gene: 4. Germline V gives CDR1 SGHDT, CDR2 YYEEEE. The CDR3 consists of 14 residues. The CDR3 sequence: CASSRTGVSYEQYF. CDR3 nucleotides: TGTGCCAGCAGTAGGACAGGGGTTTCCTACGAGCAGTACTTC.

The CDR3 DNA reads as TGTGCCAGCAGCTTAAGGGGGATCTCCTACAATGAGCAGTTCTTC. Translating gives CASSLRGISYNEQFF. The V call is TRBV7-3, the J call TRBJ2-1; TRBD1 or TRBD2 may be the D gene (5 bases each). This CDR3 is 15 amino acids long. Trimming took off 1 base at V and 0 bases at J, with 7 bases between the two ends. In germline, CDR1 is SGHTA, CDR2 FQGTGA.

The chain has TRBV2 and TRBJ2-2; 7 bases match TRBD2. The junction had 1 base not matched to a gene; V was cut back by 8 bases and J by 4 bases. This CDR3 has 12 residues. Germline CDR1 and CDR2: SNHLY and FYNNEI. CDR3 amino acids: CASGEGTGELFF. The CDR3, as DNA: TGTGCCAGCGGGGAGGGCACCGGGGAGCTGTTTTTT. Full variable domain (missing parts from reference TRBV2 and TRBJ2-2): EPEVTQTPSHQVTQMGQEVILRCVPISNHLYFYWYRQILGQKVEFLVSFYNNEISEKSEIFDDQFSVERPDGSNFTLKIRSTKLEDSAMYFCASGEGTGELFFGEGSRLTVL.

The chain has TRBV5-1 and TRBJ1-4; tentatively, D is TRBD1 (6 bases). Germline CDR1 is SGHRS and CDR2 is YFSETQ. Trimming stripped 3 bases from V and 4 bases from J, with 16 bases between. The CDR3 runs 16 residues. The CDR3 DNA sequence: TGCGCCAGCAGCTCCACAGGGTTTGGCGGTAATGAAAAACTGTTTTTT. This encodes CASSSTGFGGNEKLFF.

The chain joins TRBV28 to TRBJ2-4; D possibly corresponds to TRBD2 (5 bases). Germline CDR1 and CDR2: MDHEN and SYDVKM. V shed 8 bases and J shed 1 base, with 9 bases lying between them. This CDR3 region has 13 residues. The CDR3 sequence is CASGSSAKNIQYF. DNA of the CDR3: TGTGCCAGCGGGAGTAGTGCCAAAAACATTCAGTACTTC.

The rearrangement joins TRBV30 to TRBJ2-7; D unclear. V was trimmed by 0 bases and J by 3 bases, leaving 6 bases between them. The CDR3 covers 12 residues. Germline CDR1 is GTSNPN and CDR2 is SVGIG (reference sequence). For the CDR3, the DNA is TGTGCCTGGAGTGTGGCCTTCTACGAGCAGTACTTC. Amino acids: CAWSVAFYEQYF.

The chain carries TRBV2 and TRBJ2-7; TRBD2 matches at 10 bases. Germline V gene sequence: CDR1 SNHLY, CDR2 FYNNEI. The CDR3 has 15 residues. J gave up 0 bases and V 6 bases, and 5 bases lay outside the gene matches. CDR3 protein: CASRTRTSGSYEQYF. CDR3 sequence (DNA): TGTGCCAGCAGAACCCGGACTAGCGGCTCCTACGAGCAGTACTTC.

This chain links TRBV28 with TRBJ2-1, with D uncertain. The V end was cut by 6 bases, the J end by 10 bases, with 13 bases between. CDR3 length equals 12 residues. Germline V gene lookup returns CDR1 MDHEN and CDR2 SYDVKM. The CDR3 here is CASSPPFREQFF. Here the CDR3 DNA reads TGTGCCAGCAGCCCTCCATTTCGGGAGCAGTTCTTC.

CDR3 in DNA: TGTGCCACCAGCCCTCGGACAGCGAACACCGGGGAGCTGTTTTTT. Translating it yields CATSPRTANTGELFF. This chain connects TRBV15 to TRBJ2-2, with D perhaps matching TRBD1 (6 bases). Trimming left V 5 bases short and J 0 bases short, with 10 bases between. The V gene's germline CDR1 is LNHNV and CDR2 YYDKDF (reference sequence). The CDR3 length is 15 residues.

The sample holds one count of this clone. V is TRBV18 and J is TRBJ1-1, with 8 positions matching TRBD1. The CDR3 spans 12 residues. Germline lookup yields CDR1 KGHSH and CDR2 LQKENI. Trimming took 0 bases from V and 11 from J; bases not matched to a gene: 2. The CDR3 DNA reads TGTGCCAGCTCACCACCGGACAGGGCCGCTTTCTTT. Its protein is CASSPPDRAAFF.

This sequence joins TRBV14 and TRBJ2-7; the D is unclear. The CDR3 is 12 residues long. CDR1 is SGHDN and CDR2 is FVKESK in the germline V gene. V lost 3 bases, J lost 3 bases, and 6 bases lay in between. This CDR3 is CASSQRFYEQYF. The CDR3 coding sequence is TGTGCCAGCAGCCAGCGCTTCTACGAGCAGTACTTC.